Below, 32 T cell receptor beta chains from the same sample are listed, as sequenced in a study of OX40 agonist ivuxolimab in advanced cancers. Sequenced by immunoSEQ multiplex PCR; TCRdb stores in-frame clones only, minus some. The sample records tens of thousands of clones, approximately 90% being singletons. Material: CD4+ or CD8+ T cells sorted from blood, obtained in a trial of the OX40 agonist ivuxolimab. Receptors originate from an adult with an advanced solid tumor such as melanoma, head and neck, liver or kidney cancer.

The V and J genes are TRBV4-1 and TRBJ2-4; 7 bases align to TRBD2. The junction had 6 bases not matched to a gene; V was cut back by 4 bases and J by 3 bases. This CDR3 is 15 amino acids long. The germline V gene has CDR1 MGHRA and CDR2 YSYEKL. The CDR3 region has the DNA TGCGCCAGCAGCCCCAGAGGGACTAACAAAAACATTCAGTACTTC. Residues: CASSPRGTNKNIQYF.

This rearrangement joins TRBV7-2 to TRBJ1-5, with 7 bases that match TRBD1. The CDR3 consists of 17 residues. Germline CDR1 reads SGHTA; CDR2 reads FQGNSA. V gave up 6 bases and J gave up 0 bases; unmatched junction bases: 11. This CDR3 is CASSPRGGGVSNQPQHF. CDR3 DNA sequence: TGTGCCAGCAGTCCACGAGGGGGCGGTGTTAGCAATCAGCCCCAGCATTTT. Filled out from reference TRBV7-2 and TRBJ1-5, the complete variable domain reads GAGVSQSPSNKVTEKGKDVELRCDPISGHTALYWYRQSLGQGLEFLIYFQGNSAPDKSGLPSDRFSAERTGGSVSTLTIQRTQQEDSAVYLCASSPRGGGVSNQPQHFGDGTRLSIL.

CDR3 amino acids: CANWDRDYGYTF. For the CDR3, the DNA is TGTGCCAACTGGGACAGGGACTATGGCTACACCTTC. The chain carries TRBV6-5 and TRBJ1-2, with 9 bases identical to TRBD1. With 10 bases clipped from V and 3 bases from J, the junction kept 3 bases outside the gene matches. Germline values: CDR1 MNHEY, CDR2 SVGAGI. CDR3 size: 12 residues.

The V and J genes are TRBV7-2 and TRBJ1-4, with 7 bases matching TRBD1. Germline CDR1 SGHTA, CDR2 FQGNSA. The CDR3 sequence is 15 residues long. With V trimmed by 1 base and J by 4 bases, 3 bases remained unmatched. This CDR3 reads CASSLVGTVNEKLFF. The DNA for the CDR3 is TGTGCCAGCAGCTTAGTGGGGACAGTTAATGAAAAACTGTTTTTT.

The chain joins TRBV29-1 to TRBJ2-3; D uncertain. V was trimmed by 4 bases and J by 2 bases, leaving 10 bases between them. Germline V gives CDR1 SQVTM, CDR2 ANQGSEA. CDR3 length: 13 residues. In nucleotides, the CDR3 is TGCAGCGTTGGACGATCCTTCACAGATACGCAGTATTTT. Translating gives CSVGRSFTDTQYF.

The chain employs TRBV6-5 and TRBJ1-2, with D unclear. Germline V lookup: CDR1 MNHEY, CDR2 SVGAGI. Deletions cut 8 bases from V and 4 bases from J, with 14 bases between. This CDR3 contains 13 residues. The CDR3 reads CASGVVGAYGYTF. The CDR3 DNA follows: TGTGCCAGCGGGGTTGTGGGTGCCTATGGCTACACCTTC.

DNA for the CDR3: TGTGCCAGCATCCCCCTCCCGGGGACGGTGAACACTGAAGCTTTCTTT. Translating it yields CASIPLPGTVNTEAFF. The V and J genes are TRBV16 and TRBJ1-1, with D tentatively TRBD1 (5 bases). Germline V gene lookup returns CDR1 KGHSY and CDR2 FQNENV. CDR3 length equals 16 residues. The V and J ends lost 7 bases and 0 bases respectively, with 18 bases between them.

This sequence joins TRBV28 and TRBJ1-1; D not certain. Per germline, CDR1 MDHEN and CDR2 SYDVKM. Trimming took off 7 bases at V and 4 bases at J, with 7 bases between the two ends. This CDR3 has 11 residues. CDR3 loop: CASIQSTEAFF. CDR3 DNA sequence: TGTGCCAGCATCCAGAGCACTGAAGCTTTCTTT.

The V and J genes are TRBV7-2 and TRBJ1-6; D unclear. The CDR3 runs to 14 residues. V was pared by 8 bases and J by 7 bases, with 15 bases between. Germline V CDR1 and CDR2: SGHTA, FQGNSA. This CDR3 reads CASGSGNRNSPLHF. CDR3 nucleotide sequence: TGTGCCAGCGGGTCGGGCAACCGGAATTCACCCCTCCACTTT.

The rearrangement uses TRBV5-8 and TRBJ2-1, with 10 bases identical to TRBD1. The CDR3 length is 16 residues. Trimming at V came to 4 bases and at J to 4 bases, leaving 8 bases not matched to a gene. In germline, CDR1 is SGHTS, CDR2 YDEGEE. Written as DNA, the CDR3 is TGTGCCAGCAGCATTGGGACAGGGGCTCCTTACAATGAGCAGTTCTTC. This gives the protein CASSIGTGAPYNEQFF.

The rearrangement uses TRBV7-9 and TRBJ2-5; D is undetermined. The ends were cut back, 5 bases at V and 4 bases at J, with 5 bases in the middle. Germline CDR1 is SEHNR and CDR2 is FQNEAQ (reference sequence). This CDR3 region has 11 residues. The CDR3 nucleotides read TGTGCCAGCAGCACTGGAGAGACCCAGTACTTC. It specifies CASSTGETQYF.

The chain is built from TRBV5-1 and TRBJ1-1; D is uncertain. The V and J ends lost 0 bases and 4 bases respectively, with 10 bases between them. CDR1 and CDR2 (germline): SGHRS, YFSETQ. The CDR3 runs 14 residues. CDR3 DNA: TGCGCCAGCAGCTTGGTAGGGTCTGGCACTGAAGCTTTCTTT. It translates to CASSLVGSGTEAFF.

The CDR3 DNA follows: TGTGCCAGCTCGGCTAGGGGGTTTTCATCCAATGAGCAGTTCTTC. The encoded protein is CASSARGFSSNEQFF. The chain recombines TRBV9 with TRBJ2-1; maybe TRBD1 (6 bases). The V gene lost 7 bases and the J gene lost 6 bases, with 20 bases spanning the gap. Germline V lookup: CDR1 SGDLS, CDR2 YYNGEE. The CDR3 length is 15 residues.

The CDR3 nucleotides are TGTGCCAGTAGTATAAGAGGGACAGGCTTGCTCGAGCAGTACTTC. This codes for CASSIRGTGLLEQYF. The chain has TRBV19 and TRBJ2-7, with TRBD1 matching 8 bases. The CDR3 spans 15 residues. CDR1 and CDR2 (germline): LNHDA, SQIVND (reference sequence). V was clipped by 2 bases and J by 6 bases; unmatched bases: 9.

This rearrangement joins TRBV19 to TRBJ1-2; D unresolved. Germline assignment: CDR1 LNHDA and CDR2 SQIVND (reference sequence). V was shortened by 3 bases and J by 5 bases, with 7 bases between the two germline ends. This CDR3 is built from 12 residues. The CDR3 bases are TGTGCCAGTAGTATGCGGGCTTATGGCTACACCTTC. Translated, it gives CASSMRAYGYTF.

The chain couples TRBV27 to TRBJ2-7, with 10 bases lining up with TRBD1. V lost 8 bases and J lost 2; bases outside the gene matches: 18. The CDR3 sequence is 18 residues long. Germline loops: CDR1 MNHEY, CDR2 SMNVEV (reference sequence). The CDR3 here is CASGTVLGQGLLTYEQYF. CDR3 bases: TGTGCCAGCGGAACCGTTTTGGGACAGGGGCTTCTTACCTACGAGCAGTACTTC.

The V gene is TRBV2, the J gene TRBJ1-1; 8 bases fit TRBD1. From germline, CDR1 is SNHLY and CDR2 FYNNEI. This CDR3 comprises 14 residues. The ends lost 8 bases at V and 1 base at J; junction bases unmatched: 6. In nucleotides, the CDR3 is TGTGCCAGCGCGGACAGGGCTCGGAACACTGAAGCTTTCTTT. It codes for CASADRARNTEAFF.

The V and J genes are TRBV14 and TRBJ2-7; no clear D gene. The V end lost 1 base, the J end lost 3 bases, and 13 bases lay between the germline ends. The CDR3 is made up of 15 amino acids. Germline-derived CDR1 and CDR2 are SGHDN and FVKESK. The CDR3 protein is CASSQANSPYYEQYF. The CDR3 nucleotides are TGTGCCAGCAGCCAAGCAAACAGCCCCTACTACGAGCAGTACTTC. Full variable domain (remainder filled in from reference TRBV14 and TRBJ2-7): EAGVTQFPSHSVIEKGQTVTLRCDPISGHDNLYWYRRVMGKEIKFLLHFVKESKQDESGMPNNRFLAERTGGTYSTLKVQPAELEDSGVYFCASSQANSPYYEQYFGPGTRLTVT.

This chain connects TRBV7-7 to TRBJ1-2; D remains unclear. Germline CDR1 and CDR2: SSHAT and FNYEAQ (reference sequence). The CDR3 has 13 residues. The CDR3 sequence: CATSPSPGYGYTF. The CDR3 DNA follows: TGTGCTACCTCCCCCAGCCCCGGCTATGGCTACACCTTC.

This chain links TRBV5-4 with TRBJ1-1; no clear D. Trimming pared 4 bases from V and 2 bases from J, leaving 15 bases between. Germline values: CDR1 SGHNT, CDR2 YYREEE (reference sequence). The CDR3 is made up of 15 amino acids. DNA of the CDR3: TGTGCCAGCAGCCTTCGTCGGGCCTCAAACACTGAAGCTTTCTTT. It specifies CASSLRRASNTEAFF. Using reference TRBV5-4 and TRBJ1-1 for the parts outside the CDR3, the full variable domain is ETGVTQSPTHLIKTRGQQVTLRCSSQSGHNTVSWYQQALGQGPQFIFQYYREEENGRGNFPPRFSGLQFPNYSSELNVNALELDDSALYLCASSLRRASNTEAFFGQGTRLTVV.

V is TRBV7-8 and J is TRBJ1-1; no clear D. V shed 10 bases and J shed 0 bases, with 15 bases lying between them. CDR3 length: 14 residues. Germline loops: CDR1 SGHVS, CDR2 FQNEAQ. CDR3 amino acids: CATSDDTMNTEAFF. The CDR3 DNA reads TGTGCCACCTCGGATGATACCATGAACACTGAAGCTTTCTTT.

The rearrangement joins TRBV2 to TRBJ1-2; 9 positions match TRBD1. The V segment lost 1 base and the J segment 5 bases; nucleotides outside the gene matches: 2. Germline CDR1 reads SNHLY; CDR2 reads FYNNEI. The CDR3 sequence is 14 residues long. The CDR3 here is CASSEEGQGYGYTF. The DNA for the CDR3 is TGTGCCAGCAGTGAAGAGGGACAGGGTTATGGCTACACCTTC.

This chain links TRBV28 with TRBJ2-1, with TRBD1 as a possible D gene (6 bases). V shed 2 bases and J shed 12 bases, with 11 bases lying between them. Per the germline V gene, CDR1 is MDHEN and CDR2 is SYDVKM. This CDR3 region has 12 residues. The CDR3 DNA is TGTGCCAGCAGTTTACAAACCAGGGGGCAGTTCTTC. This translates into CASSLQTRGQFF.

The chain recombines TRBV28 with TRBJ1-2; 10 nucleotides line up with TRBD1. The CDR3 consists of 14 residues. V shed 3 bases and J 5 bases; nucleotides not matched to a gene: 3. In germline, CDR1 is MDHEN, CDR2 SYDVKM. CDR3 residues: CASSLRTGGYGYTF. The CDR3 DNA reads TGTGCCAGCAGTTTGCGGACAGGGGGATATGGCTACACCTTC.

The rearrangement uses TRBV18 and TRBJ2-3; unclear D gene. The CDR3 is 14 residues long. With 2 bases removed from V and 6 bases from J, the gap between germline ends came to 12 bases. The V gene's germline CDR1 is KGHSH and CDR2 LQKENI. CDR3 coding DNA: TGTGCCAGCTCACCAGCCATCGAGAGGGATACGCAGTATTTT. Amino acids: CASSPAIERDTQYF.

This clone has only one observation. The genes are TRBV5-1 and TRBJ2-1; D unclear. Germline V gene lookup returns CDR1 SGHRS and CDR2 YFSETQ. V gave up 2 bases and J gave up 9 bases, with 9 bases separating them. CDR3 length equals 12 residues. CDR3 protein: CASSLARGEQFF. Written as DNA, the CDR3 is TGCGCCAGCAGCTTAGCCCGTGGTGAGCAGTTCTTC.

CDR3 sequence: CASSPSINEQYF. The CDR3 DNA reads as TGCGCCAGCAGCCCGAGCATCAACGAGCAGTACTTC. This sequence joins TRBV5-1 and TRBJ2-7; D call uncertain. This CDR3 spans 12 amino acids. CDR1 SGHRS and CDR2 YFSETQ come from the germline V gene. V dropped 4 bases and J dropped 5 bases, with 10 bases sitting between them.

The chain recombines TRBV18 with TRBJ2-7, with 8 positions matching TRBD2. Looked up from germline, CDR1 is KGHSH and CDR2 is LQKENI. V shed 4 bases, J shed 2 bases, and the junction held 10 bases outside the gene matches. The CDR3 spans 16 residues. The CDR3 spells CASSLAGSGGPYEQYF. CDR3 nucleotides: TGTGCCAGCTCACTCGCCGGGAGCGGGGGACCCTACGAGCAGTACTTC. The variable domain in full, with the rest retrieved from reference TRBV18 and TRBJ2-7, is NAGVMQNPRHLVRRRGQEARLRCSPMKGHSHVYWYRQLPEEGLKFMVYLQKENIIDESGMPKERFSAEFPKEGPSILRIQQVVRGDSAAYFCASSLAGSGGPYEQYFGPGTRLTVT.

This clone was picked up one time. The gene calls are TRBV4-2 and TRBJ2-7, with 9 bases fitting TRBD1. After removal of 0 bases from V and 5 bases from J, the junction contained 8 bases not matched to a gene. From germline, CDR1 is LGHNA and CDR2 YNFKEQ. The CDR3 runs to 16 residues. The CDR3 nucleotides are TGTGCCAGCAGCCAAGATGGGACAGGGATCATCGACGAGCAGTACTTC. Amino acids: CASSQDGTGIIDEQYF.

As DNA, the CDR3 is TGTGCCAGCAGTGCCCAGGGACTAGTAGGCGAGCAGTACTTC. It translates to CASSAQGLVGEQYF. This sequence joins TRBV28 and TRBJ2-7; TRBD2 matches 8 bases. V dropped 5 bases and J dropped 6; count of bases not matched to a gene: 9. The CDR3 consists of 14 residues. Germline V gene lookup returns CDR1 MDHEN and CDR2 SYDVKM.

The chain's CDR3 is CATSRAGSSGANVLTF. The DNA of the CDR3 is TGTGCCACCAGCAGAGCTGGGAGCTCTGGGGCCAACGTCCTGACTTTC. The J gene is TRBJ2-6, the V gene TRBV15; D is possibly TRBD2 (5 bases). Germline values: CDR1 LNHNV, CDR2 YYDKDF (reference sequence). Trimming left V 1 base short and J 0 bases short, with 7 bases between. The CDR3 is 16 amino acids.

The chain carries TRBV2 and TRBJ2-2, with 9 bases lining up with TRBD1. Germline loops: CDR1 SNHLY, CDR2 FYNNEI. The CDR3 runs to 15 residues. The V and J ends lost 7 bases and 7 bases, in that order; junction bases with no gene match: 10. The CDR3: CASKGLQGAIGELFF. DNA of the CDR3: TGTGCCAGCAAGGGGCTACAGGGGGCTATCGGGGAGCTGTTTTTT.